The clone carrying this T cell receptor (beta chain) has ten or more counts. The antigen remains unidentified. Patients were aged 18 to 65, had disease duration under 2 months, and had newly diagnosed hyperthyroidism. The sample belongs to a study of T cells in Graves' hyperthyroidism and ophthalmopathy. Study overall: Peripheral blood draws took place at initial diagnosis, ahead of any treatment. Study-level results: Ophthalmopathy was told apart from stable hyperthyroidism by a 13 V-J model.

The TCR beta CDR3 regions underwent amplification using RNA transcripts as the source. HTBI primers drove first-round RT-PCR of the TCR CDR3. TCRdb ran MiXCR on the multiplex PCR reads and lists one entry per CDR3 protein. The sample holds hundreds of thousands of distinct CDR3 sequences, 14% seen once. Germline values: CDR1 MDHEN, CDR2 SYDVKM. CDR3 length: 16 residues. V lost 5 bases to trimming and J lost 2 bases, with 17 bases between them. This TCR was recovered from a woman between 40 and 50 years old with Graves' hyperthyroidism. This chain uses TRBV28 with TRBJ2-3; D remains ambiguous. Sequencing was performed on blood. The CDR3 DNA reads as TGTGCCAGCAGTCCCTCGCCGTCGCGGATCACAGATACGCAGTATTTT. Translation gives CASSPSPSRITDTQYF.